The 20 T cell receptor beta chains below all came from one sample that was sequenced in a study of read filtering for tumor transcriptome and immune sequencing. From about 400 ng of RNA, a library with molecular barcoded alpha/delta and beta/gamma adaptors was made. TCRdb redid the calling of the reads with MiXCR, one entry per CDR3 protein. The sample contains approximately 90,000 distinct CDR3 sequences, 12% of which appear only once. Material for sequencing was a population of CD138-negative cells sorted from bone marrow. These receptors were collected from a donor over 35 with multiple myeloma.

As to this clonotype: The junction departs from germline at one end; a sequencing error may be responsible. CDR3: CASSFGQVRNNEHFF. CDR3 bases: TGCGCCAGCAGCTTCGGACAGGTTCGCAACAATGAGCACTTCTTT. The chain recombines TRBV5-1 with TRBJ2-1; 7 nucleotides match TRBD1. The CDR3 is 15 amino acids. CDR1 and CDR2 (germline): SGHRS, YFSETQ. Using reference TRBV5-1 and TRBJ2-1 for the parts outside the CDR3, the full variable domain is KAGVTQTPRYLIKTRGQQVTLSCSPISGHRSVSWYQQTPGQGLQFLFEYFSETQRNKGNFPGRFSGRQFSNSRSEMNVSTLELGDSALYLCASSFGQVRNNEHFFGPGTRLTVL.

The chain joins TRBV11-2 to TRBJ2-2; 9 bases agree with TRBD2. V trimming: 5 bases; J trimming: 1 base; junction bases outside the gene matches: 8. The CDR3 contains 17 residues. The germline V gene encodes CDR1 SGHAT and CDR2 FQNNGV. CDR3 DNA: TGTGCCAGCAGCACACACCGACTAGCGGAGAACACCGGGGAGCTGTTTTTT. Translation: CASSTHRLAENTGELFF. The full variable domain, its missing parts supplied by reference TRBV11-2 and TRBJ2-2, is EAGVAQSPRYKIIEKRQSVAFWCNPISGHATLYWYQQILGQGPKLLIQFQNNGVVDDSQLPKDRFSAERLKGVDSTLKIQPAKLEDSAVYLCASSTHRLAENTGELFFGEGSRLTVL.

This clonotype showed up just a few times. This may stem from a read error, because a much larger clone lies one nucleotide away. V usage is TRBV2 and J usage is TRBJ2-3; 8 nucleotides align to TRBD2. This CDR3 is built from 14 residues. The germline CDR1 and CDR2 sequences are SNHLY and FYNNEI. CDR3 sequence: CASRRLATTDTLYF. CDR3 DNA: TGTGCCAGCAGGAGACTAGCGACCACAGATACGCTGTATTTT.

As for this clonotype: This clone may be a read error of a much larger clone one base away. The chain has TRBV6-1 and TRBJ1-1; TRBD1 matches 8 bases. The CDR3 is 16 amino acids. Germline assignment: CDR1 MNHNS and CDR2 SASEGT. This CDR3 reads CASSEAQGAGYTETFF. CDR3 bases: TGTGCCAGCAGTGAAGCGCAGGGGGCGGGTTACACTGAAACTTTCTTT.

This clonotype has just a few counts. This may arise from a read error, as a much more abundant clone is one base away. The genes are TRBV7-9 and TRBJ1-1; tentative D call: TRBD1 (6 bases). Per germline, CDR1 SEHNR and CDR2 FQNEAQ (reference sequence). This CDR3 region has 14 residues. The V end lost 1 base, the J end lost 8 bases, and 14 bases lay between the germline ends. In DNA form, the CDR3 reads TGTGCCAGCAGCTTAGAGGTTATTGGGACAGAAGCTTTCTTT. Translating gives CASSLEVIGTEAFF.

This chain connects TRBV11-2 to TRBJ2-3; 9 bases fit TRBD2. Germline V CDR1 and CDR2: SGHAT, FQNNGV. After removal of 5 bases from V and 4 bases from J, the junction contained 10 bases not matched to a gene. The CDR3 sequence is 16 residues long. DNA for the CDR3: TGTGCCAGCAGCACAAGACTAGCGGAAGGGCCAGATACGCAGTATTTT. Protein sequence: CASSTRLAEGPDTQYF.

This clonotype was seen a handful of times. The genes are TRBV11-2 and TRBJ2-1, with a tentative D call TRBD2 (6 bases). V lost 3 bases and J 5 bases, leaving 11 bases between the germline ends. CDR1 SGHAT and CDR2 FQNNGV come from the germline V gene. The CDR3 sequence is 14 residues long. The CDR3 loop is CASSFVASDNEQFF. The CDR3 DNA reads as TGTGCCAGCAGCTTTGTCGCTAGCGACAATGAGCAGTTCTTC.

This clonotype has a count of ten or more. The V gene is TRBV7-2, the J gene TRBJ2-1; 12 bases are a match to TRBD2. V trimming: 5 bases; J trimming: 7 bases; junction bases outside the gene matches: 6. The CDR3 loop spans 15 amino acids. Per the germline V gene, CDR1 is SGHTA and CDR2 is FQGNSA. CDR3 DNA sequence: TGTGCCAGCAGCATGACTAGCGGGAGAGGTAATGAGCAGTTCTTC. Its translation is CASSMTSGRGNEQFF.

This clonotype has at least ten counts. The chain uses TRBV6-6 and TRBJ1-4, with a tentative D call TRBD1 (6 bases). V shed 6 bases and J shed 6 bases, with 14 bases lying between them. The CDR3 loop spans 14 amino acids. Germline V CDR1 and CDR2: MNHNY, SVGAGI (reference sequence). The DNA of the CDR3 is TGTGCCAGCAGCAAAACAGGGCAACATGAAAAACTGTTTTTT. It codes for CASSKTGQHEKLFF.

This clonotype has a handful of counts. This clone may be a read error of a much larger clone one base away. CDR3: CSAGGESGQPQHF. In DNA form, the CDR3 reads TGCAGTGCTGGGGGGGAGTCGGGTCAGCCCCAGCATTTT. The gene calls are TRBV20-1 and TRBJ1-5, with D possibly TRBD1 on 5 matching bases. CDR1 is DFQATT and CDR2 is SNEGSKA in the germline V gene (reference sequence). V lost 5 bases and J lost 6, with 14 bases in between. This CDR3 has 13 amino acids.

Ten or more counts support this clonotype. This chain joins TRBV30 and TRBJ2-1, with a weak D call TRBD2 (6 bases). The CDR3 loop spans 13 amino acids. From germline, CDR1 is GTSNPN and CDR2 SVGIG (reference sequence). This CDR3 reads CLPRGSSYNEQFF. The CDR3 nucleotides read TGTCTCCCGCGGGGTAGCTCCTACAATGAGCAGTTCTTC.

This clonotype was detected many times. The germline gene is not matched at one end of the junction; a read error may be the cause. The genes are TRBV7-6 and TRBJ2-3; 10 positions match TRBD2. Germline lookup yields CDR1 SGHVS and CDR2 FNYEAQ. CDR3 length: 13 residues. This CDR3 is CASSLAGDGTQYF. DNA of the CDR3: TGTGCCAGCAGCCTAGCGGGAGATGGTACGCAGTATTTT.

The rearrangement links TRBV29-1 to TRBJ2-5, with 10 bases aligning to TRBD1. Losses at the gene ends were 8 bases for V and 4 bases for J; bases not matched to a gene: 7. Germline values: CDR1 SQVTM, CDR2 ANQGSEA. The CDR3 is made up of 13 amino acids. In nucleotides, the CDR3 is TGCAGCTCCAAGACAGGGGGCAGAGAGACCCAGTACTTC. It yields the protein CSSKTGGRETQYF.

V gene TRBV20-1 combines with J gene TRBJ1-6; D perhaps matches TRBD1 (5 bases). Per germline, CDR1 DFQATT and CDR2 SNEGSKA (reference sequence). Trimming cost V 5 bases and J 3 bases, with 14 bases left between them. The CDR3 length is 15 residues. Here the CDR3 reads CSAGGGPLYNSPLHF. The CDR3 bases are TGCAGTGCTGGCGGGGGTCCTCTCTATAATTCACCCCTCCACTTT.

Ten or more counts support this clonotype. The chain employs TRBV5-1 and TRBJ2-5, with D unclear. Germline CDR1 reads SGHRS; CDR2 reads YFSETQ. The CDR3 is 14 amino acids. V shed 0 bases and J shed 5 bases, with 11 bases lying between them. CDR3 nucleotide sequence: TGCGCCAGCAGCTTGGGCGGAGTAGAGGAGACCCAGTACTTC. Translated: CASSLGGVEETQYF.

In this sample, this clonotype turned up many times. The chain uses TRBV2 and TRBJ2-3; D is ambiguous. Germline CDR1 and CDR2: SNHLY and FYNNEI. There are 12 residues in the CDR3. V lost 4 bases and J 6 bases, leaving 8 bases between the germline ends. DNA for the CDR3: TGTGCCAGCAGTGTTGAAGCGGATACGCAGTATTTT. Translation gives CASSVEADTQYF.

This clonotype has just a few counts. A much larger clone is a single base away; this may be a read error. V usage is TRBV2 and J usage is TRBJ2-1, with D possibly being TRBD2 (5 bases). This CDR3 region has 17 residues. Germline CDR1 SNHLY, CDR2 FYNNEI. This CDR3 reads CASSLEGDQFSYNGQFF. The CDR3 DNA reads TGTGCCAGCAGTCTTGAGGGAGACCAATTCTCCTACAATGGGCAGTTCTTC.

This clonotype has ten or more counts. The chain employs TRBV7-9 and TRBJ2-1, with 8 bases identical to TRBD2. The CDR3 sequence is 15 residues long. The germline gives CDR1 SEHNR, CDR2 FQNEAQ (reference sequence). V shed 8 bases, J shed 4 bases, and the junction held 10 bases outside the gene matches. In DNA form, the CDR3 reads TGTGCCAGCCGCCGACCCTCTAGCGGGTACAATGAGCAGTTCTTC. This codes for CASRRPSSGYNEQFF.

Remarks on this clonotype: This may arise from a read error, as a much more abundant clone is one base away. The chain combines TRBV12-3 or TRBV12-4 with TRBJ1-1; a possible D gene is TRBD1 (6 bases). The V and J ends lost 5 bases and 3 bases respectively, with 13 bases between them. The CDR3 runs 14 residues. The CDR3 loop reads CASSLLEGDTEAFF. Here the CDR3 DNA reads TGTGCCAGCAGTCTTTTAGAGGGGGACACTGAAGCTTTCTTT.

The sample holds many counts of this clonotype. As DNA, the CDR3 is TGCGCCAGCAGCTCCAGTAGGTCGGGTGTTGGCTACACCTTC. This translates into CASSSSRSGVGYTF. The chain has TRBV5-1 and TRBJ1-2; D is undetermined. Germline V gene lookup returns CDR1 SGHRS and CDR2 YFSETQ. The CDR3 covers 14 residues. Trimming cost V 3 bases and J 7 bases, with 16 bases left between them.